The source of this T cell receptor beta chain is a study of regulatory T cells in long-lasting Graves disease. Study summary: With positive TSH receptor antibodies and over 5 years of antithyroid drugs, Graves' disease was considered persistent.

CDR3 length: 14 residues. Per germline, CDR1 SNHLY and CDR2 FYNNEI. The time point was: persistent/refractory GD, antithyroid drugs over 5 years with positive TRAb. Following extraction of RNA from PBMCs, that RNA was used to make the TCR library. On this clonotype: Relative to the germline gene, one junction end is altered; a read error may explain this.

With iRepertoire HTBI primers and Arm-PCR of CDR3 regions, TCR beta libraries were built. In TCRdb, the multiplex PCR reads were re-called with MiXCR into one record per CDR3 protein. Of some 300,000 distinct CDR3 sequences listed, under 25% are singletons. The V gene is TRBV2, the J gene TRBJ1-3; D gene ambiguous. The receptor was isolated from a female donor with Graves disease. Here the sequenced sample was peripheral blood mononuclear cells (PBMCs), taken when the disease was refractory, from a patient treated with antithyroid drugs. CDR3 amino acids: CASSPQIVGNTVYF. CDR3 nucleotides: TGTGCCAGCAGTCCTCAGATAGTCGGAAACACCGTATATTTT.